This T cell receptor (beta chain) was identified in a study of blood T cell repertoires in COVID-19. V dropped 5 bases and J dropped 2 bases, with 16 bases sitting between them. The CDR3 is made up of 16 amino acids. Germline CDR1 is SEHNR and CDR2 is FQNEAQ (reference sequence). Measured with immunoSEQ multiplex PCR; TCRdb has only the in-frame clones, and not every one. The sample yields roughly 87,000 clones, roughly 88% seen once. Sample: peripheral blood. This receptor was obtained from an elderly woman with COVID-19, enrolled during active disease. The J gene is TRBJ2-1, the V gene TRBV7-9; D is possibly TRBD1 (5 bases). The CDR3 region is CASSARDRDAYNEQFF. The CDR3 coding sequence is TGTGCCAGCAGCGCACGAGACAGAGACGCCTACAATGAGCAGTTCTTC.